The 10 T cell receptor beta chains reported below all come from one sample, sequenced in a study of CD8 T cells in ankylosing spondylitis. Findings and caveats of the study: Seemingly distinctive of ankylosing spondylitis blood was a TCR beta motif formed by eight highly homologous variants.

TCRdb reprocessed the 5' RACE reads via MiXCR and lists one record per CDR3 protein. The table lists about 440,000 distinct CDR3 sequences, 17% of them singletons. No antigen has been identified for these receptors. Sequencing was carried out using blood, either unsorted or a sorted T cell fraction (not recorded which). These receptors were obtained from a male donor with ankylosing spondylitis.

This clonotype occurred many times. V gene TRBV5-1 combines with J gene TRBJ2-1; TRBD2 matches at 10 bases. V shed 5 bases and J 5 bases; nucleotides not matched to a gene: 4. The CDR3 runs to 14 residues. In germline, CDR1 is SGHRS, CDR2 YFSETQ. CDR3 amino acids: CASRSSGGHNEQFF. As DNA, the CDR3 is TGCGCCAGCAGGTCTAGCGGGGGCCACAATGAGCAGTTCTTC.

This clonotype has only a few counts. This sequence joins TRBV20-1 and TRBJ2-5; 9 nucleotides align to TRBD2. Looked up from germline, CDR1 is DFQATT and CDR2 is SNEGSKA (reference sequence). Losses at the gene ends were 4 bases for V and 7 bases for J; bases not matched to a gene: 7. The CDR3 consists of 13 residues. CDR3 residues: CSATWRGGVTQYF. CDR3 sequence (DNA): TGCAGTGCTACCTGGCGGGGGGGGGTGACCCAGTACTTC.

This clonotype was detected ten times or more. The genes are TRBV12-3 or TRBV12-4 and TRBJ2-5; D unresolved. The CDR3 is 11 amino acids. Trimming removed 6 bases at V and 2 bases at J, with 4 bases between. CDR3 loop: CASREQETQYF. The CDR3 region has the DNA TGTGCCAGCAGGGAGCAAGAGACCCAGTACTTC.

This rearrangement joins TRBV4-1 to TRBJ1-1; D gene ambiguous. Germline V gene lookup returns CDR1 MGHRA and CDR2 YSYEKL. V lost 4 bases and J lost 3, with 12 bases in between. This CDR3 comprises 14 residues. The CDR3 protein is CASSLSWRDTEAFF. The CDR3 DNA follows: TGCGCCAGCAGCCTAAGTTGGAGGGACACTGAAGCTTTCTTT.

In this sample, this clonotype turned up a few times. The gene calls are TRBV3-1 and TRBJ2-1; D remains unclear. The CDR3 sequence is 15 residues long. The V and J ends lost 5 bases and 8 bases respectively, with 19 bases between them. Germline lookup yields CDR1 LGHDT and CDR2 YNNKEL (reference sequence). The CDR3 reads CASSSSDLGPDEQFF. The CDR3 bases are TGTGCCAGCAGCTCATCTGACTTGGGTCCCGATGAGCAGTTCTTC.

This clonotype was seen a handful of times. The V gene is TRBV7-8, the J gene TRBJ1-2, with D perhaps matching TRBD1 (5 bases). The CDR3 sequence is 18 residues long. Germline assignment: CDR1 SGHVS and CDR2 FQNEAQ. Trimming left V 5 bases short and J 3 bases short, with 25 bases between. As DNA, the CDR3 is TGTGCCAGCAGCCCCAGTCTTTTAATGTATGGGGGACACTATGGCTACACCTTC. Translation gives CASSPSLLMYGGHYGYTF.

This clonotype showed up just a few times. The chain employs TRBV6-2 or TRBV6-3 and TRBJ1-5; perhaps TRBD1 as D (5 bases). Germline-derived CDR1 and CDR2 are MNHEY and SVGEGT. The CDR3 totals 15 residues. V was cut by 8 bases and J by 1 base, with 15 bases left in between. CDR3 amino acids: CASYTPRGSNQPQHF. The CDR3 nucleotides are TGTGCCAGCTACACCCCCCGGGGCAGCAATCAGCCCCAGCATTTT.

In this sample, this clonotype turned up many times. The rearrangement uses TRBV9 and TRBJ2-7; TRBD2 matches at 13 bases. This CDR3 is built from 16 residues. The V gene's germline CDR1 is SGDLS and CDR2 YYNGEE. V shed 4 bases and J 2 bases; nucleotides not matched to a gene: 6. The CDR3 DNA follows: TGTGCCAGCAGCCCGAGGACTAGCGGGGGTCCCTACGAGCAGTACTTC. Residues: CASSPRTSGGPYEQYF.

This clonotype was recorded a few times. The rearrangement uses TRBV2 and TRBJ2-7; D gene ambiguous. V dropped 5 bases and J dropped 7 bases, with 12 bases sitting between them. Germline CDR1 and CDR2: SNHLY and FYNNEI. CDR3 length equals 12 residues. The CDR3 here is CASSSWLREQYF. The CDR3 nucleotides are TGTGCCAGCAGTTCTTGGTTGAGGGAGCAGTACTTC.

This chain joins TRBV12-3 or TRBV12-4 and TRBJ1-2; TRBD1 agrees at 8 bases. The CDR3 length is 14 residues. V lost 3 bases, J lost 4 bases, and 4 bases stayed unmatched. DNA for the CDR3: TGTGCCAGCAGTTTTGGGACAGGCGTCTATGGCTACACCTTC. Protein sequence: CASSFGTGVYGYTF.